Listed here is a single T cell receptor (beta chain). This clone has only a few counts. Which antigen it targets is not known. No much larger clone exists at a distance of one base, and base qualities are not known. The library came from the immunoSEQ multiplex PCR assay. A mixture of 60 forward primers for TCR Vbeta segments and 13 reverse primers for TCR Jbeta segments was used in the multiplex PCR. Amplification of the CDR3 region of rearranged TCR beta genes was performed with a multiplex PCR assay on genomic DNA. The amplified TCR beta libraries were sequenced on the Illumina HiSeq System as 87-base-pair reads. For the original study's pipeline: A later analysis counted around 72 million unique TCR beta chains across the 650 to 700 repertoires, and roughly 9.9 million of these chains were shared by at least two donors. To remove PCR and sequencing errors, raw reads were error-corrected and collapsed into unique sequences using a nearest-neighbor algorithm that merged closely related sequences. Alignment of CDR3 sequences to IMGT reference sequences was used to assign V, D and J gene segments. Each retained sequence needed at least a six-nucleotide match to both a V gene segment and a J gene segment. A rearrangement was called productive if the CDR3 had no stop codons and remained in frame with V and J, and every other rearrangement was called non-productive. Following IMGT convention, CDR3 was defined as the stretch from the second conserved V-encoded cysteine up to the conserved J-encoded phenylalanine. Sequences without an unambiguous match to a single V gene segment were excluded from the earlier analysis of about 600 of the donors. An earlier analysis of just under 600 of the donors called V segments functional above 56.7% productive rearrangements and segregating when the between-donor standard deviation exceeded 5%. A statistical classification framework was developed to diagnose cytomegalovirus status using the catalog of TCR beta chain sequences. In a later analysis, TCR nucleotide sequences were compared against IMGT/GENE-DB human TR gene sequences so that V and J genes could be assigned. A later analysis assigned CDR3 sequences and most-parsimonious VDJ recombination scenarios with the TCRdist pipeline. A later analysis defined each TCR beta chain by its CDR3 amino acid sequence plus V-gene family, and excluded reads lacking a unique V-gene family. In a later analysis, 450 to 600 highly shared, low-generation-probability nucleotide sequences were removed to address suspected cross-contamination and a sequencing artifact. For each public chain, a later analysis derived a clonal expansion index from normalized ranks of inferred template counts within each repertoire. Generation probabilities in a later analysis came from a VDJ recombination model fitted to out-of-frame rearrangements, and those results were checked against IGoR. In a later analysis, TCR-TCR, TCR-HLA and TCR-CMV co-occurrence was scored with hypergeometric tests, and a repertoire-size bias correction was applied to TCR pairs. A later analysis estimated false discovery rates by permuting HLA or CMV assignments 20 times. In a later analysis, co-occurring TCRs were grouped using DBSCAN, and TCRdist sequence similarity was added for clustering within HLA-allele-positive subsets. Repertoires with fewer than 30,000 or more than 120,000 public chains were left out of co-occurrence clustering, as were five repertoires with anomalous nucleotide sharing. This immuneACCESS table, as held by TCRdb, lists in-frame sequences with V and J called but not all clones. Of the missing ones, under half trace to an unresolved V gene in checked studies; the others have no known cause. That table gives V, J and clone size, and the DNA gave D and trimming. The sample has 120,000 or so clones on record, roughly 77% of them singletons. The top ten clonotypes cover about 1.7% of the sample.

Taken from the germline V gene, the CDR1 and CDR2 loops are SGHRS and YFSETQ. V loses 4 bases at its end and J loses 5 bases; junction bases beyond the gene matches: 14. There are 17 amino acids in the CDR3, from cysteine to phenylalanine inclusive. Here the CDR3 DNA is all that survives: 51 bases in frame from base 1. In total, around 600 healthy bone marrow donors made up the cohort. Cohort members were all nominally healthy when sampled, although unrecorded immune exposures were likely present. The donor tested CMV seronegative and was one of the 352 seronegative cohort members. Every donor gave a peripheral blood sample, and the peripheral blood mononuclear cells from that sample were used for TCR beta sequencing. Genomic DNA was extracted from the blood cell samples with the Qiagen DNeasy Blood Extraction Kit. This sample is part of a study of cytomegalovirus exposure and HLA in healthy donors (TCRdb year 2017). With respect to the entire study: According to an earlier analysis of a few hundred of the donors, some 170 million T cells yielded 117 million unique TCR beta sequences and 276 Gb of sequence data. An early release that covered fewer than 800 HLA-typed donors contained around 330 gigabases of sequencing data and 80 million or so unique TCR sequences. Of the roughly 420 genotyped donors, more than 75% were placed in the genetic ancestry cluster associated with self-reported Caucasian donors. The study aimed to test whether signatures of past pathogen exposure could be identified by cataloging public T cell receptors. Using immunosequencing, the study profiled T cell repertoires from around 680 subjects and related those repertoires to cytomegalovirus serostatus. In addition to the first cohort of 666 subjects, a separate validation cohort of under 150 different subjects was used. To predict cytomegalovirus infection status, the study combined high-throughput TCR immunosequencing, statistical association of individual TCRs with disease status, and machine learning. A later analysis re-examined previously published TCR beta repertoires from over 500 donors and added high-resolution HLA genotyping to investigate patterns of TCR occurrence. The later analysis used no new phenotypic data to find candidate immune exposures, relying instead on TCR beta sequences and their occurrence across donors. To decide whether each TCR beta V gene segment behaved as functional or pseudogenic, an earlier analysis of over 500 of the donors relied on high-throughput TCR beta sequencing. Donor age, sex, ethnicity and CMV serostatus were collected together with the repertoire data. A later genetic analysis used genome-wide SNP genotypes for about 55% of the 666 donors, treating that subset as a discovery cohort. Every repertoire in the discovery cohort had been generated on one and the same sequencing platform. HLA typing included class I and class II loci at four-digit resolution. The number of donors typed differed by locus, with roughly 629-640 for A, B, C, DRB1 and DQB1, around 560 for DQA1, about 610 for DPA1, and under 490 for DPB1. Because of strong linkage in the cohort, five DR-DQ haplotypes were treated as single units for association and clustering. Across approximately 400 genotyped donors of the cohort, an average of about 220,000 unique TCR beta nucleotide sequences per donor were sequenced, and approximately 17% of those sequences were non-productive.

The study at large found these results: The classifier was reported to diagnose cytomegalovirus status with high specificity and sensitivity in both the original cohort and the validation cohort. A few of the identified cytomegalovirus-associated TCR beta chains were confirmed in vitro to be specific for cytomegalovirus antigens. Assigning TCR associations to individual alleles was difficult when HLA alleles, especially DR and DQ, strongly co-occurred. According to a later analysis, TCR association rates differed among HLA loci, with DRB1 alleles showing the most associated TCRs and HLA-C alleles showing the fewest. Because some donors lacked HLA typing at each locus, the association tests relied only on the typed subset. In this cohort, only TCR beta chains were sequenced, and detectable features were limited by the absence of alpha or paired-chain data. Seventeen rarely observed V segments, including chromosome 9 orphons, were excluded from the earlier analysis of several hundred of the donors because counts were too low. A later genetic analysis reported fewer N-insertions in productive TCRs among donors in an Asian-associated ancestry cluster than the roughly 640-donor mean. A later analysis found that HLA-associated TCR beta chains were more clonally expanded and had lower generation probabilities than equally common non-associated chains. The presence/absence analyses assumed that sequencing depth was roughly uniform across donors, and that assumption may not be true. A later analysis reported that several top co-occurrence clusters appeared linked to parvovirus B19, influenza, CMV and Epstein-Barr virus. Correlated functional status among segregating V segments might be attributable to linkage disequilibrium, but an unknown experimental factor could not be ruled out. A group of highly shared sequence variants was considered likely to be a technical artifact of the sequencing pipeline. A later genetic analysis associated a missense DCLRE1C variant with V-gene and J-gene trimming of TCR beta chains, and an independent cohort replicated the association. While some public TCRs were present in many individuals, most TCR sequences turned up only very rarely across donors. Broadly in line with IMGT annotations, most TCR beta V segments showed up in productive rearrangements about 90% or about 30% of the time in an earlier analysis of 587 of the donors. The authors suggested that the approach could potentially be generalized to other disease states and immunological phenotypes. In a later analysis, 16,951 TCR beta sequences were associated with specific HLA alleles at a false discovery rate of 0.05. Because the 87-base-pair reads could not distinguish some IMGT-functional V segments, including TRBV6-2 and TRBV6-3, those segments were excluded. In a later analysis, most CMV-associated TCR beta chains were found to appear HLA-restricted, with HLA associations seemingly driven largely by CMV exposure. The only immune exposure information available for the cohort was CMV serostatus. A total of around 150 TCR beta chains were listed by the study as associated with cytomegalovirus. A further reported finding was that TCR beta sequences accurately predicted the HLA-A and HLA-B alleles for most subjects in the first cohort.

The sequence was obtained from a man between 18 and 35 years old in good health and CMV-seronegative. The sequence is built from TRBV5-1 and TRBJ2-2; 7 central nucleotides agree with TRBD1. The sequenced sample was PBMCs. For the CDR3, the sequence is CASSKTDRAGWTGELFF. The nucleotide sequence is TGCGCCAGCAGCAAGACTGACAGGGCCGGGTGGACCGGGGAGCTGTTTTTT.